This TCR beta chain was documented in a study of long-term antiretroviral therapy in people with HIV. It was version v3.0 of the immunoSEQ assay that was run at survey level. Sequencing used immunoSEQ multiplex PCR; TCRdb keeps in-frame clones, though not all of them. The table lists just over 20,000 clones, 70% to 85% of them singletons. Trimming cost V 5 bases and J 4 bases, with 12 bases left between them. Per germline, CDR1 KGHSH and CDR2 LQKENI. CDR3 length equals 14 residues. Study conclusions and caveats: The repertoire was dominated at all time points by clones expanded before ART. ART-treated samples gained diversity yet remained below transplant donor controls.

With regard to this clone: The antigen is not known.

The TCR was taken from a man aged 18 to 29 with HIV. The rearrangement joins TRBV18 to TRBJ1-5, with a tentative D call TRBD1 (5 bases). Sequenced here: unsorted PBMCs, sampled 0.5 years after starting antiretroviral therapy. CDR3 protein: CASSRGGINQPQHF. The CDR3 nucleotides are TGTGCCAGCTCAAGGGGAGGGATAAATCAGCCCCAGCATTTT.